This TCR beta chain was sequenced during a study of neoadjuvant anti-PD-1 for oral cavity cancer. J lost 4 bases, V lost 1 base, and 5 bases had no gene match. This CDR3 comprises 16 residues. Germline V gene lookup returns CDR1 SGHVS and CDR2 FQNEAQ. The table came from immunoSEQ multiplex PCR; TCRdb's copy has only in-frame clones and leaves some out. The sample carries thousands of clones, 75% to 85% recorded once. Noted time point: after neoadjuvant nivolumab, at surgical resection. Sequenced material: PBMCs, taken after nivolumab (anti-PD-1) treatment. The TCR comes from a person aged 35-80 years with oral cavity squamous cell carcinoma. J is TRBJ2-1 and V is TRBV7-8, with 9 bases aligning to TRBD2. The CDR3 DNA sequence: TGTGCCAGCAGCTTAGGAGCGGGGGGAGGGTACAATGAGCAGTTCTTC. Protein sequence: CASSLGAGGGYNEQFF.